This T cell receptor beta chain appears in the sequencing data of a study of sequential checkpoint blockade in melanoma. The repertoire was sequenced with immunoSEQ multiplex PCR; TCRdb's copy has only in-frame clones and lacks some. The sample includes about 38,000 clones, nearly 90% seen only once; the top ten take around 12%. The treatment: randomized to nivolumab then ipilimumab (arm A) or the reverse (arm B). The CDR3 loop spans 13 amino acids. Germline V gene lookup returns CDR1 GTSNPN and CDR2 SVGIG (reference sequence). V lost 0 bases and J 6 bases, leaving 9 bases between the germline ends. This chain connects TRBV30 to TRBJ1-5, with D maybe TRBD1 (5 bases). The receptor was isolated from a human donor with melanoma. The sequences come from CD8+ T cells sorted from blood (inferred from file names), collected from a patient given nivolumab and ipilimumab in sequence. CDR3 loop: CAWSVLGGQPQHF. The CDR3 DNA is TGTGCCTGGAGTGTACTCGGGGGTCAGCCCCAGCATTTT.